These 10 T cell receptor beta chains originate from one sample sequenced in a study of blood T cell repertoires in COVID-19 (dated by TCRdb to between 2020 and 2021). The receptor library was made with the immunoSEQ multiplex PCR assay. This immuneACCESS table, as held by TCRdb, lists in-frame sequences with V and J called but not all clones. Of the missing ones, under half trace to an unresolved V gene in checked studies; the others have no known cause. In all, the sample holds around 140,000 clones, and 84% of those were seen once. Of the sample, about a sixth is held by the ten largest clones. Sequencing was performed on peripheral blood. The receptors here all came from a woman aged 80 or over with acute or convalescent COVID-19.

This clone was seen more than once but under ten times. Here the CDR3 reads CASSPPGLVANTGELFF. The CDR3 region has the DNA TGTGCCAGCAGCCCCCCGGGACTAGTCGCAAACACCGGGGAGCTGTTTTTT. The genes are TRBV7-9 and TRBJ2-2; 8 positions agree with TRBD2. CDR1 and CDR2 from the germline V gene are SEHNR and FQNEAQ (reference sequence). The CDR3 spans 17 residues. Trimming cost V 5 bases and J 2 bases; bases outside gene matches: 10.

V gene TRBV30 combines with J gene TRBJ1-3; D is ambiguous. This CDR3 is 13 amino acids long. Trimming left V 4 bases short and J 0 bases short, with 7 bases between. CDR1 is GTSNPN and CDR2 is SVGIG in the germline V gene (reference sequence). The CDR3 sequence: CAWTQFSGNTIYF. The CDR3 region has the DNA TGTGCCTGGACCCAGTTCTCTGGAAACACCATATATTTT.

The V and J genes are TRBV19 and TRBJ1-5; maybe TRBD1 (6 bases). This CDR3 is 15 amino acids long. The germline V gene encodes CDR1 LNHDA and CDR2 SQIVND (reference sequence). V was clipped by 6 bases and J by 2 bases, with 14 bases between them. The CDR3 bases are TGTGCCAGTAGCTCAGGGGCGAGGGGCAATCAGCCCCAGCATTTT. Translated: CASSSGARGNQPQHF.

In its sample, this clone was seen a few times. The chain has TRBV5-6 and TRBJ1-2, with 7 nucleotides matching TRBD1. This CDR3 spans 14 amino acids. Looked up from germline, CDR1 is SGHDT and CDR2 is YYEEEE. V lost 0 bases to trimming and J lost 8 bases; unmatched junction nucleotides: 7. CDR3 coding DNA: TGTGCCAGCAGCTTGGGCGACAGGGATCTAGGCTACACCTTC. It translates to CASSLGDRDLGYTF.

This clone was recorded only once. V is TRBV13 and J is TRBJ2-2; D is possibly TRBD2 (5 bases). The germline CDR1 and CDR2 sequences are PRHDT and FYEKMQ (reference sequence). The CDR3 has 13 amino acids. With 1 base removed from V and 7 bases from J, the gap between germline ends came to 7 bases. The CDR3 here is CASSLVEDGELFF. The CDR3 nucleotides are TGTGCCAGCAGCTTAGTGGAGGACGGGGAGCTGTTTTTT.

A few counts support this clone. This sequence joins TRBV19 and TRBJ1-5, with a possible D match to TRBD1 (6 bases). The CDR3 extends over 17 amino acids. Looked up from germline, CDR1 is LNHDA and CDR2 is SQIVND (reference sequence). The V end lost 4 bases, the J end lost 1 base, and 17 bases lay between the germline ends. The DNA of the CDR3 is TGTGCCAGTAGTAGCTGGACAAGGGGGTACAGCAATCAGCCCCAGCATTTT. Translating gives CASSSWTRGYSNQPQHF.

CDR3 protein: CASSSRDWSTDTQYF. The CDR3 DNA sequence: TGTGCCAGCAGCTCCCGGGACTGGAGCACAGATACGCAGTATTTT. The V call is TRBV7-2, the J call TRBJ2-3, with D perhaps TRBD2 (6 bases). V lost 4 bases to trimming and J lost 0 bases, with 11 bases between them. Germline V gene data show CDR1 as SGHTA and CDR2 as FQGNSA. This CDR3 is 15 amino acids long.

The genes are TRBV7-9 and TRBJ2-1, with 8 bases aligning to TRBD1. The CDR3 consists of 15 residues. Germline V gene sequence: CDR1 SEHNR, CDR2 FQNEAQ (reference sequence). V lost 4 bases, J lost 7 bases, and 9 bases stayed unmatched. The CDR3 protein is CASSSGQGAGNEQFF. The CDR3 DNA reads as TGTGCCAGCAGCTCCGGTCAGGGGGCAGGGAATGAGCAGTTCTTC.

The genes are TRBV14 and TRBJ2-5, with TRBD2 identical over 12 bases. Losses at the gene ends were 5 bases for V and 0 bases for J; bases not matched to a gene: 4. In germline, CDR1 is SGHDN, CDR2 FVKESK. The CDR3 is made up of 16 amino acids. Written as DNA, the CDR3 is TGTGCCAGCAGCTCCGGACTAGCGGGGAACCAAGAGACCCAGTACTTC. As protein: CASSSGLAGNQETQYF.

The chain combines TRBV7-2 with TRBJ1-4; 8 bases agree with TRBD1. Germline V CDR1 and CDR2: SGHTA, FQGNSA. CDR3 length: 15 amino acids. V shed 5 bases and J 6 bases; nucleotides not matched to a gene: 8. CDR3 in DNA: TGTGCCAGCAGCCTCTTCAGGGGGCGGGATGAAAAACTGTTTTTT. It yields the protein CASSLFRGRDEKLFF.